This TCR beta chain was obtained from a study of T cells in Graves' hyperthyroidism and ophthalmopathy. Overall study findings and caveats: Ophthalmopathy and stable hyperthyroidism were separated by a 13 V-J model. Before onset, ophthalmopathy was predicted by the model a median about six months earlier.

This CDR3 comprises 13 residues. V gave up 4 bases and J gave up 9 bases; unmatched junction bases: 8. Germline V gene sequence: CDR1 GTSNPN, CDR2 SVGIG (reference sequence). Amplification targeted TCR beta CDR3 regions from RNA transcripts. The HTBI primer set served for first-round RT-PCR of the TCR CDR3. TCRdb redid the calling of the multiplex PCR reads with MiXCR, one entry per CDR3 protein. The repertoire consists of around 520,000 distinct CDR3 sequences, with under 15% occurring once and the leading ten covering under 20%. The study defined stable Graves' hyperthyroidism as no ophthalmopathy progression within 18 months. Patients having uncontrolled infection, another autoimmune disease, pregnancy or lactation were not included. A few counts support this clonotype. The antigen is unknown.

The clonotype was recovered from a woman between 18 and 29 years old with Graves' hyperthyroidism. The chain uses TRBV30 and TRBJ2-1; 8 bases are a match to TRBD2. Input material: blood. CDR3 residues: CAWTTGGGGEQFF. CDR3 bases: TGTGCCTGGACCACGGGAGGGGGGGGTGAGCAGTTCTTC.